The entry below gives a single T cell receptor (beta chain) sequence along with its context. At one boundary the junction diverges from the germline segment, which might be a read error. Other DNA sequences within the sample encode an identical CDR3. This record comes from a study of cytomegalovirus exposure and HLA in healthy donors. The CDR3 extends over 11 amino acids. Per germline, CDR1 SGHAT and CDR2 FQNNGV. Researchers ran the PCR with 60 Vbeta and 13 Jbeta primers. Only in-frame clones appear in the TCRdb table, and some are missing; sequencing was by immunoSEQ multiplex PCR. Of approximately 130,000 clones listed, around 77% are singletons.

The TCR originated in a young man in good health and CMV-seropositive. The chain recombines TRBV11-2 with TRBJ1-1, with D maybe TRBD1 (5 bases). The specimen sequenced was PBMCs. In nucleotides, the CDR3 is TGTGCCACTCCAGGGAACACTGAAGCTTTCTTC. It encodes CATPGNTEAFF.